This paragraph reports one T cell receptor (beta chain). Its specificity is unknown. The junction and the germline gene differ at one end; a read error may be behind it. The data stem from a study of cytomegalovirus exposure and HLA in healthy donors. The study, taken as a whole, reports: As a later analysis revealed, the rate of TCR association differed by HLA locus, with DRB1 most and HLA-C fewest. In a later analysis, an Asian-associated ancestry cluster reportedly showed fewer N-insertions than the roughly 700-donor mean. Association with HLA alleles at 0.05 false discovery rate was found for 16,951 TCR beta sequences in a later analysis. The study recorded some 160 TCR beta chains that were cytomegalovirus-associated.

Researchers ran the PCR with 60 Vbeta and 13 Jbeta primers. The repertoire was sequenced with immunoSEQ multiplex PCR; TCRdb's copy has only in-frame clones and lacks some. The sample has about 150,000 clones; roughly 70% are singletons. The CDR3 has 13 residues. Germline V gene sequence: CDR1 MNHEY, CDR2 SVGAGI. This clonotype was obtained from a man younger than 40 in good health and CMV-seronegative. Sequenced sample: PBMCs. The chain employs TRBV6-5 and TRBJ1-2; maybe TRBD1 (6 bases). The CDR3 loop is CASTPDSNYGYPF. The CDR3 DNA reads TGTGCCTCAACCCCGGACAGTAACTATGGCTACCCCTTC.